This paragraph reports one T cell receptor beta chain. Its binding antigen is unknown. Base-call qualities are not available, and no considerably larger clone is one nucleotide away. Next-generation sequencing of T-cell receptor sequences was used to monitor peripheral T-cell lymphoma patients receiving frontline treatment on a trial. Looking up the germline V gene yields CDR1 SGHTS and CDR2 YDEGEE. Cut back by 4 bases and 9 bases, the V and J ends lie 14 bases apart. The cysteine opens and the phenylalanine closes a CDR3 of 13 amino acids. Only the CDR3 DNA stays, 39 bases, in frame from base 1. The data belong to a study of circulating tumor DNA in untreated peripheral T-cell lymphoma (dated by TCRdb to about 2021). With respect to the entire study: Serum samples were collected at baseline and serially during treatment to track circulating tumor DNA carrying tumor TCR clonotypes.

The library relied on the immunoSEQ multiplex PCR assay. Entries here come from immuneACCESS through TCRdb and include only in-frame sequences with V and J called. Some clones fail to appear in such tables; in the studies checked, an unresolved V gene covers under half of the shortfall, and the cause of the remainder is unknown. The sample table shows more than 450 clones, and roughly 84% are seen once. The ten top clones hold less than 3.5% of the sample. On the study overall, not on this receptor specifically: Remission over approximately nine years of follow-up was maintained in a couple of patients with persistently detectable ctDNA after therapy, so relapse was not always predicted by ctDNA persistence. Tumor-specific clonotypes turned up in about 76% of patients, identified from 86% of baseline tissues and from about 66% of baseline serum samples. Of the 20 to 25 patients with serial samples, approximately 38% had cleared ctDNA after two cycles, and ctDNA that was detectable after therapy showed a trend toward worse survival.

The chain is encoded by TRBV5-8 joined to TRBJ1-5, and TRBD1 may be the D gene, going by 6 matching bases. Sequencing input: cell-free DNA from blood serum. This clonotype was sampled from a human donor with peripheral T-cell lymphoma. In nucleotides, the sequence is TGTGCCAGCAGCCCACCCAGGGGTCGGCCCCAGCATTTT. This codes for CASSPPRGRPQHF.